This T cell receptor (beta chain) comes out of a study of cytomegalovirus exposure and HLA in healthy donors. Trimming pared 0 bases from V and 12 bases from J, leaving 18 bases between. Germline V gives CDR1 SGHTA, CDR2 FQGNSA. This CDR3 is 15 amino acids long. Profiled with immunoSEQ multiplex PCR; TCRdb holds only in-frame clones, not every one. The repertoire includes 110,000 to 150,000 clones, about 94% of them detected once, and 1.8% sits in the top ten. Concerning this clone itself: Its antigen is not known.

The study, taken as a whole, reports: The study recorded 150 to 200 TCR beta chains that were cytomegalovirus-associated. Reports showed the classifier diagnosing cytomegalovirus status with high specificity and sensitivity.

The chain combines TRBV7-2 with TRBJ2-1; TRBD2 is a possible D gene (6 bases). This TCR came from a man in his late teens or twenties in good health and CMV-seropositive. The sample comprised PBMCs. The CDR3 bases are TGTGCCAGCAGCTTAGCGGTTATTGCCCAGGGAGGGCAGTTCTTC. As protein: CASSLAVIAQGGQFF.